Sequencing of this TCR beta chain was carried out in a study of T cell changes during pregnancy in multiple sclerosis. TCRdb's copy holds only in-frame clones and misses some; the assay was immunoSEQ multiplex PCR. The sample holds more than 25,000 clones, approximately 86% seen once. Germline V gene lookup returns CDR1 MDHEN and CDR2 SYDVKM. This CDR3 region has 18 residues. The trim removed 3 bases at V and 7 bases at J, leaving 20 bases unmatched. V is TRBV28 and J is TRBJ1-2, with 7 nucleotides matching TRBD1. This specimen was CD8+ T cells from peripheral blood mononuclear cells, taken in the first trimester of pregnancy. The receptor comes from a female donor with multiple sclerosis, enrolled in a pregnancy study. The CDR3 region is CASSFAGRGGAFGRGYTF. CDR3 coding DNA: TGTGCCAGCAGTTTTGCGGGAAGAGGGGGCGCATTCGGGCGTGGCTACACCTTC.